This T cell receptor beta chain was recorded in a study of blood T cell repertoires in COVID-19. Background on the study: The samples span acute and convalescent COVID-19 from the United States, Italy and Spain. Sample material is recorded as cDNA or gDNA derived from T cells, B-cell-depleted T cells, or PBMCs.

The repertoire was sequenced with immunoSEQ multiplex PCR; TCRdb's copy has only in-frame clones and lacks some. The table records a few hundred thousand clones, approximately 78% of them present only once. The study recruited people aged roughly 18 to 100 years across about two dozen US areas. Donors were grouped by their self-reported clinical history. The sequence was collected from a man aged 35 to 55 who had recovered from COVID-19. Material: PBMCs or T cells enriched from blood (not recorded which).

In DNA, the CDR3 is TGTGCCAGCAGCCCCAGGCGGGGTGAGGACGGAGCTAACTATGGCTACACCTTC. It specifies CASSPRRGEDGANYGYTF. The chain has TRBV7-9 and TRBJ1-2; D is undetermined. The germline gives CDR1 SEHNR, CDR2 FQNEAQ (reference sequence). Trimming removed 5 bases from V and 0 bases from J, with 22 bases in between. This CDR3 is built from 18 residues.